The 18 T cell receptor beta chains listed next were all sequenced from one sample in a study of blood T cell repertoires in COVID-19. Clones were read by immunoSEQ multiplex PCR, and TCRdb kept only the in-frame ones, dropping some. Of some 170,000 clones listed, about 78% are singletons. Material for sequencing was PBMCs or T cells enriched from blood (not recorded which). The receptor set was obtained from a woman aged 50 to 60 who had recovered from COVID-19.

This clone was found many times. The chain links TRBV25-1 to TRBJ2-7; 8 nucleotides agree with TRBD1. The trim removed 3 bases at V and 3 bases at J, leaving 4 bases unmatched. From germline, CDR1 is MGHDK and CDR2 SYGVNS. The CDR3 consists of 14 residues. DNA of the CDR3: TGTGCCAGCAGTGAGCCCGGGACAGGCTACGAGCAGTACTTC. This codes for CASSEPGTGYEQYF.

This clone was seen only once. The chain combines TRBV7-6 with TRBJ2-3; perhaps TRBD2 as D (6 bases). Germline V gene data show CDR1 as SGHVS and CDR2 as FNYEAQ. Trimming removed 5 bases from V and 8 bases from J, with 14 bases in between. The CDR3 contains 13 residues. The DNA of the CDR3 is TGTGCCAGCAGCCTGACTGGCGGGGTTACGCAGTATTTT. Residues: CASSLTGGVTQYF.

The genes are TRBV9 and TRBJ2-3; tentatively, D is TRBD2 (5 bases). This CDR3 spans 16 amino acids. Looked up from germline, CDR1 is SGDLS and CDR2 is YYNGEE. V lost 6 bases, J lost 0 bases, and 17 bases lay in between. CDR3 sequence (DNA): TGTGCCAGCACAGGAAGAAGCGGAGGAAGCACAGATACGCAGTATTTT. Amino acid sequence: CASTGRSGGSTDTQYF.

The CDR3 DNA sequence: TGTGCCAGCAGTTTTGGGACAGGGGGTGGCTATGGCTACACCTTC. Encoded protein: CASSFGTGGGYGYTF. The genes are TRBV28 and TRBJ1-2, with TRBD1 identical over 11 bases. Germline-derived CDR1 and CDR2 are MDHEN and SYDVKM. V dropped 3 bases and J dropped 4; count of bases not matched to a gene: 4. The CDR3 has 15 amino acids.

The chain links TRBV6-5 to TRBJ1-4, with D unresolved. Germline CDR1 MNHEY, CDR2 SVGAGI. Trimming took 2 bases from V and 7 from J, leaving 8 bases between them. The CDR3 covers 13 residues. As DNA, the CDR3 is TGTGCCAGCAGTTACGAACGGGTTGAAAAACTGTTTTTT. Its translation: CASSYERVEKLFF.

This clone was seen just once. This chain links TRBV7-2 with TRBJ2-4, with 13 bases aligning to TRBD2. This CDR3 is built from 18 residues. Germline V gene data show CDR1 as SGHTA and CDR2 as FQGNSA. V dropped 4 bases and J dropped 6; count of bases not matched to a gene: 12. The CDR3 loop reads CASSSEPTSGRASNIQYF. In DNA form, the CDR3 reads TGTGCCAGCAGCTCAGAGCCCACTAGCGGGAGGGCCTCAAACATTCAGTACTTC.

The chain is built from TRBV19 and TRBJ1-2, with 8 bases aligning to TRBD1. Germline CDR1 reads LNHDA; CDR2 reads SQIVND (reference sequence). The J segment lost 4 bases and the V segment lost 4 bases, leaving 8 bases of the junction unmatched. The CDR3 is 15 residues long. The CDR3 protein is CASSTLPGTGYGYTF. DNA of the CDR3: TGTGCCAGTAGTACACTCCCCGGGACAGGCTATGGCTACACCTTC.

The V gene is TRBV7-9, the J gene TRBJ1-2, with D possibly being TRBD1 (6 bases). V lost 5 bases and J 7 bases, leaving 23 bases between the germline ends. Germline loops: CDR1 SEHNR, CDR2 FQNEAQ (reference sequence). The CDR3 totals 16 residues. CDR3 loop: CASSPPFSGGGGGYTF. CDR3 nucleotide sequence: TGTGCCAGCAGCCCCCCTTTTTCTGGGGGGGGCGGTGGCTACACCTTC. The full variable domain, completed using reference TRBV7-9 and TRBJ1-2, is DTGVSQNPRHKITKRGQNVTFRCDPISEHNRLYWYRQTLGQGPEFLTYFQNEAQLEKSRLLSDRFSAERPKGSFSTLEIQRTEQGDSAMYLCASSPPFSGGGGGYTFGSGTRLTVV.

The V call is TRBV4-1, the J call TRBJ1-5, with D unresolved. The CDR3 is 15 residues long. CDR1 and CDR2 (germline): MGHRA, YSYEKL. V was clipped by 0 bases and J by 1 base, with 7 bases between them. Here the CDR3 DNA reads TGCGCCAGCAGCCAAGATCAAAAAAGCAATCAGCCCCAGCATTTT. It codes for CASSQDQKSNQPQHF.

This clone was detected only once. V is TRBV29-1 and J is TRBJ2-1; TRBD2 aligns across 9 bases. The CDR3 has 18 residues. Per germline, CDR1 SQVTM and CDR2 ANQGSEA. V lost 4 bases to trimming and J lost 0 bases; unmatched junction nucleotides: 13. In nucleotides, the CDR3 is TGCAGCGTTGTACTGATGACTAGCGGCGGAAGCTCCTACAATGAGCAGTTCTTC. Translating gives CSVVLMTSGGSSYNEQFF.

This chain links TRBV3-1 (or the pseudogene TRBV3-2) with TRBJ1-1; the D gene is possibly TRBD1 (5 bases). The germline gives CDR1 LGHDT, CDR2 YNNKEL (reference sequence). This CDR3 contains 14 residues. Deletions cut 4 bases from V and 0 bases from J, with 9 bases between. The CDR3 here is CASSPGGMNTEAFF. CDR3 nucleotide sequence: TGTGCCAGCAGCCCTGGGGGGATGAACACTGAAGCTTTCTTT.

The J gene is TRBJ2-5, the V gene TRBV28; 10 positions match TRBD1. V dropped 2 bases and J dropped 4; count of bases not matched to a gene: 4. Per germline, CDR1 MDHEN and CDR2 SYDVKM. The CDR3 extends over 15 amino acids. CDR3 protein: CASSLAGQGIETQYF. Here the CDR3 DNA reads TGTGCCAGCAGTTTAGCGGGACAGGGGATAGAGACCCAGTACTTC.

CDR3 coding DNA: TGTGCCAGCAGCCAAGAGACAGTGAACACTGAAGCTTTCTTT. Translation: CASSQETVNTEAFF. The rearrangement joins TRBV3-1 (or the pseudogene TRBV3-2) to TRBJ1-1, with D perhaps matching TRBD1 (5 bases). V was cut by 0 bases and J by 0 bases, with 5 bases left in between. The CDR3 is 14 residues long. From germline, CDR1 is LGHDT and CDR2 YNNKEL (reference sequence).

J is TRBJ2-2 and V is TRBV5-1, with TRBD2 matching 8 bases. The CDR3 consists of 16 residues. Germline V gives CDR1 SGHRS, CDR2 YFSETQ. Trimming cost V 6 bases and J 4 bases; bases outside gene matches: 11. In DNA form, the CDR3 reads TGCGCCAGCACCACAGGTGGCCTAGCGGGCACCGGGGAGCTGTTTTTT. This gives the protein CASTTGGLAGTGELFF.

The genes are TRBV6-5 and TRBJ2-3; D might be TRBD2 (5 bases). Germline-derived CDR1 and CDR2 are MNHEY and SVGAGI. CDR3 size: 14 residues. With 5 bases removed from V and 2 bases from J, the gap between germline ends came to 11 bases. Here the CDR3 reads CASSRLLDTDTQYF. Written as DNA, the CDR3 is TGTGCCAGCAGTCGACTATTAGACACAGATACGCAGTATTTT.

V is TRBV19 and J is TRBJ2-1; 8 bases map to TRBD2. CDR1 is LNHDA and CDR2 is SQIVND in the germline V gene (reference sequence). The J segment lost 9 bases and the V segment lost 3 bases, leaving 4 bases of the junction unmatched. This CDR3 spans 13 amino acids. CDR3 coding DNA: TGTGCCAGTAGTATTTTAACTAGCGGTGAGCAGTTCTTC. Protein product: CASSILTSGEQFF.

The V gene is TRBV3-1 (or the pseudogene TRBV3-2), the J gene TRBJ2-7; D is possibly TRBD2 (6 bases). Germline V gene lookup returns CDR1 LGHDT and CDR2 YNNKEL (reference sequence). The CDR3 contains 14 residues. With 0 bases removed from V and 6 bases from J, the gap between germline ends came to 12 bases. CDR3 in DNA: TGTGCCAGCAGCCAAGATTACGGTAGCGGCGAGCAGTACTTC. This translates into CASSQDYGSGEQYF.

This clone occurred a few times. CDR3 amino acids: CASSLLTENTEAFF. CDR3 bases: TGTGCCAGCAGCTTACTGACAGAGAACACTGAAGCTTTCTTT. The chain has TRBV11-2 and TRBJ1-1, with D maybe TRBD1 (5 bases). Trimming took off 2 bases at V and 1 base at J, with 8 bases between the two ends. The CDR3 runs 14 residues. The germline CDR1 and CDR2 sequences are SGHAT and FQNNGV.